The 32 T cell receptor beta chains given below trace back to one sample, sequenced in a study of T cells in Graves' hyperthyroidism and ophthalmopathy. RNA transcripts gave rise to amplified TCR beta CDR3 regions. The TCR CDR3 first-round RT-PCR relied on the HTBI primer set. TCRdb analysed the multiplex PCR reads with MiXCR anew, one entry per CDR3 protein. The sample consists of around 600,000 distinct CDR3 sequences, 12% to 15% of them appearing once. The sequenced sample consisted of blood. These receptors were collected from a woman aged 18-35 years with Graves' ophthalmopathy.

Written as DNA, the CDR3 is TGTGCCAGCAGCCTCGGCGGACAGGGGGTAAAAGGCAATCAGCCCCAGCATTTT. As protein: CASSLGGQGVKGNQPQHF. V and J are TRBV7-2 and TRBJ1-5; 10 positions agree with TRBD1. The CDR3 contains 18 residues. In germline, CDR1 is SGHTA, CDR2 FQGNSA. Trimming cost V 5 bases and J 2 bases; bases outside gene matches: 12.

This clonotype occurred many times. The germline gene is not matched at one end of the junction; a read error may be the cause. V gene TRBV5-1 combines with J gene TRBJ1-1; D remains ambiguous. Germline lookup yields CDR1 SGHRS and CDR2 YFSETQ. CDR3 length: 12 amino acids. CDR3 region: CASSLGDTEAFF. The CDR3 bases are TGTGCCAGCAGCTTAGGTGACACTGAAGCTTTCTTT.

The V and J genes are TRBV9 and TRBJ2-1; D remains unclear. Trimming left V 0 bases short and J 0 bases short, with 10 bases between. Germline CDR1 is SGDLS and CDR2 is YYNGEE. The CDR3 is 16 amino acids. The CDR3 loop reads CASSVGIADSYNEQFF. CDR3 DNA: TGTGCCAGCAGCGTAGGGATTGCGGACTCCTACAATGAGCAGTTCTTC.

This clonotype was seen a handful of times. The chain combines TRBV6-2 or TRBV6-3 with TRBJ1-2, with a tentative D call TRBD1 (5 bases). The germline V and J ends were trimmed by 8 bases and 8 bases, with 15 bases remaining between them. CDR1 is MNHEY and CDR2 is SVGEGT in the germline V gene. This CDR3 is 12 amino acids long. The CDR3 sequence is CASGPDSRGYTF. The CDR3 DNA follows: TGTGCCAGCGGACCAGACAGCCGCGGCTACACCTTC.

This clonotype was seen ten or more times. The CDR3 bases are TGTGCCACCAGTGACGCAGGGGTTTCGAACACTGAAGCTTTCTTT. This encodes CATSDAGVSNTEAFF. The chain carries TRBV24-1 and TRBJ1-1, with D possibly being TRBD1 (6 bases). Trimming took off 4 bases at V and 1 base at J, with 12 bases between the two ends. The germline gives CDR1 KGHDR, CDR2 SFDVKD. This CDR3 has 15 amino acids.

This clonotype occurred many times. This chain links TRBV7-9 with TRBJ2-3; D is undetermined. Germline V gene lookup returns CDR1 SEHNR and CDR2 FQNEAQ (reference sequence). The V and J ends lost 5 bases and 0 bases respectively, with 12 bases between them. The CDR3 is 15 residues long. The DNA for the CDR3 is TGTGCCAGCAGCCCACAGACTTCTAGCACAGATACGCAGTATTTT. It translates to CASSPQTSSTDTQYF.

This clonotype was observed a single time. This may be a read error: a much more frequent sequence differs by one nucleotide. J is TRBJ2-7 and V is TRBV20-1; D may be TRBD2 (6 bases). V was shortened by 0 bases and J by 3 bases, with 15 bases between the two germline ends. Per germline, CDR1 DFQATT and CDR2 SNEGSKA (reference sequence). The CDR3 is 15 residues long. The chain's CDR3 is CSARDSQGGIYEQYF. In nucleotides, the CDR3 is TGCAGTGCTAGAGATTCCCAGGGAGGCATCTACGAGCAGTACTTC.

In its sample, this clonotype was seen a few times. V gene TRBV4-1 combines with J gene TRBJ2-1, with 7 bases matching TRBD2. In germline, CDR1 is MGHRA, CDR2 YSYEKL. The ends lost 5 bases at V and 0 bases at J; junction bases unmatched: 10. The CDR3 covers 17 residues. This CDR3 is CASSNPQRGSSYNEQFF. The CDR3, as DNA: TGCGCCAGCAGCAATCCCCAGCGGGGCAGCTCCTACAATGAGCAGTTCTTC.

This clonotype was seen repeatedly, ten times or more. This sequence joins TRBV10-3 and TRBJ2-7; D may correspond to TRBD1 or TRBD2 (5 bases each). Germline lookup yields CDR1 ENHRY and CDR2 SYGVKD. The V end lost 4 bases, the J end lost 3 bases, and 13 bases lay between the germline ends. This CDR3 spans 14 amino acids. The CDR3 DNA follows: TGTGCCATCAGTGGTGGCAGGGACGGCTACGAGCAGTACTTC. Translated: CAISGGRDGYEQYF.

At least ten counts were recorded for this clonotype. This chain links TRBV20-1 with TRBJ2-5, with D possibly TRBD2 on 5 matching bases. CDR1 is DFQATT, CDR2 SNEGSKA, per germline (reference sequence). The CDR3 sequence is 14 residues long. Trimming removed 1 base from V and 5 bases from J, with 14 bases in between. CDR3 residues: CSARGRGLRETQYF. The CDR3 region has the DNA TGCAGTGCTAGAGGGAGAGGGTTGAGGGAGACCCAGTACTTC.

This clonotype occurred once. One base away lies a much larger clone, so this may be a sequencing read error. V is TRBV27 and J is TRBJ2-7; no reliable D call. The CDR3 extends over 13 amino acids. CDR1 and CDR2 from the germline V gene are MNHEY and SMNVEV (reference sequence). Trimming took 4 bases from V and 7 from J, leaving 14 bases between them. This chain's CDR3 is CASSSGPLGEQYF. The CDR3 nucleotides are TGTGCCAGCAGTTCCGGACCCCTGGGGGAGCAGTACTTC.

This clonotype was counted at least ten times. The chain joins TRBV2 to TRBJ2-7, with D tentatively TRBD1 (6 bases). CDR3 length: 13 amino acids. The germline V gene encodes CDR1 SNHLY and CDR2 FYNNEI. V was shortened by 6 bases and J by 0 bases, with 9 bases between the two germline ends. CDR3 region: CASSGDNSYEQYF. In DNA form, the CDR3 reads TGTGCCAGCAGCGGGGACAACTCCTACGAGCAGTACTTC. The full variable domain, in which reference TRBV2 and TRBJ2-7 provide the parts outside the CDR3, is EPEVTQTPSHQVTQMGQEVILRCVPISNHLYFYWYRQILGQKVEFLVSFYNNEISEKSEIFDDQFSVERPDGSNFTLKIRSTKLEDSAMYFCASSGDNSYEQYFGPGTRLTVT.

This clonotype was detected many times. Mismatch with germline at one junction end may stem from a read error. V gene TRBV7-8 combines with J gene TRBJ2-7, with 9 bases matching TRBD2. This CDR3 has 15 amino acids. Germline CDR1 is SGHVS and CDR2 is FQNEAQ. DNA of the CDR3: TGTGTCAGCAGCGCCAGTAGCGGGAGCTTCTACGAGCAGTACTTC. Protein: CVSSASSGSFYEQYF.

This clonotype showed up many times. The chain carries TRBV27 and TRBJ2-7; no reliable D call. The V gene lost 4 bases and the J gene lost 1 base, with 11 bases spanning the gap. The CDR3 spans 14 residues. From germline, CDR1 is MNHEY and CDR2 SMNVEV (reference sequence). CDR3 in DNA: TGTGCCAGCAGTTCCCCTGGGAAGTCCTACGAGCAGTACTTC. Protein: CASSSPGKSYEQYF.

In its sample, this clonotype was seen many times. This chain uses TRBV6-2 or TRBV6-3 with TRBJ2-2; 7 nucleotides agree with TRBD2. The CDR3 sequence is 14 residues long. Germline CDR1 is MNHEY and CDR2 is SVGEGT. V shed 10 bases, J shed 6 bases, and the junction held 11 bases outside the gene matches. Here the CDR3 reads CATHGGKDAGELFF. The DNA of the CDR3 is TGTGCCACCCACGGGGGGAAGGACGCCGGGGAGCTGTTTTTT.

The chain is built from TRBV9 and TRBJ2-5, with a possible D match to TRBD2 (6 bases). In germline, CDR1 is SGDLS, CDR2 YYNGEE. The CDR3 extends over 15 amino acids. Trimming took 2 bases from V and 1 from J, leaving 12 bases between them. CDR3 region: CASSVGTDRQETQYF. The CDR3 DNA is TGTGCCAGCAGCGTCGGGACTGACCGCCAAGAGACCCAGTACTTC.

This rearrangement joins TRBV7-9 to TRBJ1-1; D is uncertain. V lost 7 bases and J lost 4, with 16 bases in between. Per the germline V gene, CDR1 is SEHNR and CDR2 is FQNEAQ (reference sequence). The CDR3 loop spans 14 amino acids. The CDR3 sequence: CASTSQPTLTEAFF. Written as DNA, the CDR3 is TGTGCCAGCACATCTCAGCCAACTCTCACTGAAGCTTTCTTT.

The chain has TRBV30 and TRBJ1-1; D possibly corresponds to TRBD1 (5 bases). The CDR3 runs 14 residues. Between the trimmed V and J ends, which lost 3 bases and 3 bases, there was a span of 14 bases. Germline values: CDR1 GTSNPN, CDR2 SVGIG (reference sequence). CDR3 nucleotide sequence: TGTGCCTGGAGGACCGGGCGAGGGGACACTGAAGCTTTCTTT. Its protein product is CAWRTGRGDTEAFF.

In its sample, this clonotype was seen many times. This chain uses TRBV7-8 with TRBJ2-3, with TRBD2 matching over 10 bases. Losses at the gene ends were 0 bases for V and 7 bases for J; bases not matched to a gene: 4. This CDR3 is built from 15 residues. Germline values: CDR1 SGHVS, CDR2 FQNEAQ. The CDR3 nucleotides read TGTGCCAGCAGCTTAGCTAGCGGGAGGACCCATACGCAGTATTTT. Its translation is CASSLASGRTHTQYF. Full variable domain (rest looked up from reference TRBV7-8 and TRBJ2-3): GAGVSQSPRYKVAKRGQDVALRCDPISGHVSLFWYQQALGQGPEFLTYFQNEAQLDKSGLPSDRFFAERPEGSVSTLKIQRTQQEDSAVYLCASSLASGRTHTQYFGPGTRLTVL.

The chain is built from TRBV29-1 and TRBJ1-1, with 8 bases fitting TRBD1. Germline V gives CDR1 SQVTM, CDR2 ANQGSEA. The CDR3 is made up of 13 amino acids. After removal of 5 bases from V and 7 bases from J, the junction contained 9 bases not matched to a gene. The CDR3 DNA sequence: TGCAGCGTTTGGTACACAGGGGGACGTGAAGCTTTCTTT. Encoded protein: CSVWYTGGREAFF.

The chain uses TRBV11-1 and TRBJ2-5; 7 bases align to TRBD1. CDR3 length: 13 amino acids. CDR1 and CDR2 from the germline V gene are SGHAT and FQDESV (reference sequence). V shed 1 base and J 13 bases; nucleotides not matched to a gene: 9. For the CDR3, the DNA is TGTGCCAGCAGCTTAGAAGGGGACAGATCCCGGTACTTC. The encoded protein is CASSLEGDRSRYF.

V gene TRBV9 combines with J gene TRBJ2-1; no definite D call. The CDR3 length is 14 residues. Trimming left V 4 bases short and J 7 bases short, with 15 bases between. In germline, CDR1 is SGDLS, CDR2 YYNGEE. Here the CDR3 reads CASSPPGLFNEQFF. The CDR3 DNA sequence: TGTGCCAGCAGCCCGCCTGGTTTATTTAATGAGCAGTTCTTC.

This sequence joins TRBV20-1 and TRBJ1-1; D not resolved. This CDR3 region has 14 residues. V shed 6 bases and J shed 6 bases, with 20 bases lying between them. Germline V gene sequence: CDR1 DFQATT, CDR2 SNEGSKA (reference sequence). CDR3 protein: CSAYYGEGGSEAFF. CDR3 DNA sequence: TGCAGTGCGTATTATGGGGAAGGAGGCTCTGAAGCTTTCTTT.

This sequence joins TRBV24-1 and TRBJ2-1; no clear D gene. This CDR3 has 14 residues. CDR1 is KGHDR, CDR2 SFDVKD, per germline. The V end lost 0 bases, the J end lost 3 bases, and 5 bases lay between the germline ends. CDR3 sequence (DNA): TGTGCCACCAGTGATTTGCCGGGCTACAATGAGCAGTTCTTC. Its translation is CATSDLPGYNEQFF.

This clonotype was recorded at least ten times. This rearrangement joins TRBV3-1 to TRBJ1-1; unclear D gene. This CDR3 is 13 amino acids long. The V gene lost 2 bases and the J gene lost 5 bases, with 9 bases spanning the gap. Germline V gene lookup returns CDR1 LGHDT and CDR2 YNNKEL (reference sequence). The CDR3, as DNA: TGTGCCAGCAGCCAACTACAAGTAACTGAAGCTTTCTTT. Translating it yields CASSQLQVTEAFF.

V usage is TRBV18 and J usage is TRBJ1-1; maybe TRBD1 (5 bases). The CDR3 has 13 residues. The V gene lost 2 bases and the J gene lost 5 bases, with 9 bases spanning the gap. CDR1 is KGHSH and CDR2 is LQKENI in the germline V gene. The CDR3 region has the DNA TGTGCCAGCTCACCAGGGGAGGGGACTGAAGCTTTCTTT. This translates into CASSPGEGTEAFF.

The table lists this clonotype with a few counts. The gene calls are TRBV7-9 and TRBJ1-2; tentative D call: TRBD1 (5 bases). With 7 bases removed from V and 0 bases from J, the gap between germline ends came to 12 bases. CDR3 length: 14 residues. CDR1 and CDR2 (germline): SEHNR, FQNEAQ (reference sequence). Here the CDR3 DNA reads TGTGCCAGCACCCGGGACCCAGCTAACTATGGCTACACCTTC. Translated: CASTRDPANYGYTF.

This clonotype was counted at least ten times. The chain links TRBV30 to TRBJ1-6, with D possibly matching TRBD1 (5 bases). The length of the CDR3 is 14 residues. With 5 bases removed from V and 10 bases from J, the gap between germline ends came to 18 bases. Germline V gene sequence: CDR1 GTSNPN, CDR2 SVGIG (reference sequence). The CDR3 sequence: CAWAASHGGSPLHF. The CDR3 coding sequence is TGTGCCTGGGCCGCGTCACATGGGGGATCACCCCTCCACTTT.

Ten or more counts support this clonotype. CDR3 amino acids: CASSPGQVETQYF. The CDR3 nucleotides are TGTGCCAGCAGTCCCGGACAGGTTGAGACCCAGTACTTC. The rearrangement joins TRBV2 to TRBJ2-5, with TRBD1 matching over 7 bases. Germline CDR1 and CDR2: SNHLY and FYNNEI. With V trimmed by 5 bases and J by 5 bases, 5 bases remained unmatched. This CDR3 is built from 13 residues.

This clonotype has more than one count but fewer than ten. V is TRBV7-9 and J is TRBJ1-2; the D gene is possibly TRBD1 (6 bases). This CDR3 is built from 14 residues. CDR1 is SEHNR, CDR2 FQNEAQ, per germline (reference sequence). Deletions cut 2 bases from V and 4 bases from J, with 11 bases between. The CDR3 DNA is TGTGCCAGCAGCTTACAAATAGGGGGCTATGGCTACACCTTC. It encodes CASSLQIGGYGYTF. Supplemented by reference TRBV7-9 and TRBJ1-2, the full variable domain reads DTGVSQNPRHKITKRGQNVTFRCDPISEHNRLYWYRQTLGQGPEFLTYFQNEAQLEKSRLLSDRFSAERPKGSFSTLEIQRTEQGDSAMYLCASSLQIGGYGYTFGSGTRLTVV.

At least ten counts were recorded for this clonotype. This rearrangement joins TRBV12-3 or TRBV12-4 to TRBJ1-2; 9 bases agree with TRBD1. With V trimmed by 8 bases and J by 4 bases, 5 bases remained unmatched. The length of the CDR3 is 13 residues. CDR3 region: CASSPGQGYGYTF. The CDR3 DNA reads as TGTGCCAGCTCACCGGGACAGGGCTATGGCTACACCTTC.

Ten or more counts support this clonotype. V is TRBV6-2 or TRBV6-3 and J is TRBJ2-7; D gene unclear. Germline V gene sequence: CDR1 MNHEY, CDR2 SVGEGT. CDR3 length equals 12 residues. Trimming took off 2 bases at V and 3 bases at J, with 5 bases between the two ends. The CDR3 DNA reads as TGTGCCAGCAGTTACGGCAACTACGAGCAGTACTTC. This encodes CASSYGNYEQYF.